Listed below are T cell receptor beta chains from one sample, sequenced in a study of blood T cell repertoires in COVID-19. The table came from immunoSEQ multiplex PCR; TCRdb's copy has only in-frame clones and leaves some out. The sample yields 230,000 or so clones, 75% to 85% seen once. The sequencing input was peripheral blood. These receptors were taken from a woman aged 80 or over with COVID-19, enrolled during active disease. Each CDR3 is given with its conserved first and last residue. D genes are given only for firm matches. Some rows have no size entry. The others give once, few or many, or a class for an expanded clone.

>TRBV3-1/TRBV3-2|NA|TRBD2|TRBJ2-7
CASSPSGYEQYF
TGTGCCAGCAGCCCTAGCGGCTACGAGCAGTACTTC
>TRBV28|NA|NA|TRBJ1-4
CASSLPAGGREKLFF
TGTGCCAGCAGTCTTCCTGCTGGAGGGAGGGAAAAACTGTTTTTT
>TRBV15|NA|NA|TRBJ1-2
CATSRDPGEARYGYTF
TGTGCCACCAGCAGAGATCCCGGGGAGGCGAGGTATGGCTACACCTTC
>TRBV3-1/TRBV3-2|NA|TRBD2|TRBJ2-5
CASSPMSAGGAETQYF
TGTGCCAGCAGCCCTATGAGCGCGGGGGGGGCAGAGACCCAGTACTTC
>TRBV2|NA|NA|TRBJ1-2
CASSQFTYGYTF
TGTGCCAGCAGCCAGTTCACGTATGGCTACACCTTC
>TRBV5-1|once|NA|TRBJ2-3
CASSLGGVTADTQYF
TGCGCCAGCAGCTTGGGAGGAGTCACGGCAGATACGCAGTATTTT
>TRBV18|NA|TRBD1|TRBJ1-5
CASSPSDRVRQPQHF
TGTGCCAGCTCACCATCGGACAGGGTCAGGCAGCCCCAGCATTTT
>TRBV5-1|NA|TRBD1|TRBJ2-7
CASSTQGGQGAYEQYF
TGCGCCAGCAGCACCCAGGGTGGACAGGGGGCCTACGAGCAGTACTTC
>TRBV19|few|TRBD1|TRBJ1-1
CASLGNSRGPWGTNTEAFF
TGTGCCAGTTTAGGAAACTCCAGGGGGCCGTGGGGTACAAACACTGAAGCTTTCTTT
>TRBV5-1|NA|TRBD2|TRBJ2-1
CASSLGSRGGPNEQFF
TGCGCCAGCAGCTTGGGCTCGCGGGGGGGCCCAAATGAGCAGTTCTTC
>TRBV7-6|NA|TRBD1|TRBJ2-7
CASSLVGTGGRIYEQYF
TGTGCCAGCAGCTTAGTAGGCACAGGGGGCCGTATCTACGAGCAGTACTTC
>TRBV5-5|NA|TRBD1|TRBJ1-2
CASSLGFLGQGASDGYTF
TGTGCCAGCAGCTTGGGTTTCTTGGGACAGGGGGCTTCAGATGGCTACACCTTC
>TRBV6-2/TRBV6-3|NA|NA|TRBJ1-1
CASSYARTPTEAFF
TGTGCCAGCAGTTATGCCCGGACACCGACTGAAGCTTTCTTT
>TRBV12-5|NA|NA|TRBJ2-3
CASGPPQRGSTQPKERDTQYF
TGTGCTAGTGGTCCCCCCCAAAGGGGCTCGACTCAACCTAAGGAACGAGATACGCAGTATTTT
>TRBV4-1|few|TRBD1|TRBJ1-1
CASSKGQGLNTEAFF
TGCGCCAGCAGCAAGGGACAGGGGTTGAACACTGAAGCTTTCTTT
>TRBV5-4|few|NA|TRBJ2-2
CASSLGGAKAGELFF
TGTGCCAGCAGCTTGGGTGGGGCGAAAGCCGGGGAGCTGTTTTTT
>TRBV5-1|NA|NA|TRBJ2-7
CASSTGSSYEQYF
TGCGCCAGCAGTACCGGTTCTTCCTACGAGCAGTACTTC
>TRBV7-3|NA|TRBD1|TRBJ1-2
CASSLEPGGRAYGYTF
TGTGCCAGCAGCTTAGAACCAGGGGGCAGGGCCTATGGCTACACCTTC
>TRBV12-3/TRBV12-4|NA|NA|TRBJ1-2
CASNLGTAHGYTF
TGTGCCAGCAACCTGGGTACAGCACATGGCTACACCTTC
>TRBV18|NA|NA|TRBJ2-5
CASSPLENWETQYF
TGTGCCAGCTCACCACTCGAAAACTGGGAGACCCAGTACTTC
>TRBV7-2|NA|NA|TRBJ1-2
CASSLPYREGGYTF
TGTGCCAGCAGCTTACCCTACAGGGAGGGAGGCTACACCTTC
>TRBV15|NA|NA|TRBJ1-1
CATSPFAVNTEAFF
TGTGCCACCAGCCCGTTCGCGGTGAACACTGAAGCTTTCTTT
>TRBV5-6|NA|TRBD2|TRBJ2-7
CASSPVGLAGAYEQYF
TGTGCCAGCAGCCCGGTCGGACTAGCGGGAGCCTACGAGCAGTACTTC
>TRBV29-1|NA|TRBD2|TRBJ2-3
CSALGLAGGTQYF
TGCAGCGCCCTGGGACTAGCGGGGGGCACGCAGTATTTT
>TRBV7-2|few|NA|TRBJ2-7
CASSGRKNYEQYF
TGTGCCAGCAGCGGGCGAAAAAACTACGAGCAGTACTTC
>TRBV10-3|NA|TRBD2|TRBJ2-1
CAISASGRALAGNEQFF
TGTGCCATCAGTGCTAGCGGGAGGGCCCTCGCAGGGAATGAGCAGTTCTTC
>TRBV6-1|NA|TRBD1|TRBJ2-4
CASSDRLGTGVIQYF
TGTGCCAGCAGTGATAGGCTCGGGACAGGAGTTATTCAGTACTTC
>TRBV6-5|NA|NA|TRBJ1-3
CASTNDRQKGNTIYF
TGTGCCAGCACCAACGACAGACAAAAAGGAAACACCATATATTTT
>TRBV2|few|NA|TRBJ2-3
CASSASGTDTDTQYF
TGTGCCAGCAGTGCCTCCGGGACTGACACAGATACGCAGTATTTT
>TRBV27|NA|TRBD1|TRBJ1-5
CASSSTRGLGQPQHF
TGTGCCAGCAGTTCCACCAGGGGGCTAGGGCAGCCCCAGCATTTT
>TRBV7-9|NA|NA|TRBJ1-1
CASSAMGRGRTEAFF
TGTGCCAGCAGCGCCATGGGGCGCGGAAGGACTGAAGCTTTCTTT
>TRBV7-9|NA|NA|TRBJ2-5
CASKRGTGKETQYF
TGTGCCAGCAAAAGGGGGACCGGAAAAGAGACCCAGTACTTC
>TRBV5-1|NA|TRBD2|TRBJ2-1
CASSLLAGVGEQFF
TGCGCCAGCAGCCTGCTAGCGGGAGTGGGTGAGCAGTTCTTC
>TRBV7-2|NA|NA|TRBJ2-2
CASSLEGSTGELFF
TGTGCCAGCAGCTTGGAGGGATCCACCGGGGAGCTGTTTTTT
>TRBV19|NA|TRBD1|TRBJ1-5
CASTPGGYQPQHF
TGTGCCAGTACCCCAGGGGGCTATCAGCCCCAGCATTTT
>TRBV21-1|NA|NA|TRBJ1-2
CASTEGISYGYTF
TGTGCCAGCACGGAGGGCATAAGCTATGGCTACACCTTC
>TRBV6-5|NA|NA|TRBJ1-2
CASTRHQANYGYTF
TGTGCCAGCACCAGACACCAAGCTAACTATGGCTACACCTTC
>TRBV7-3|NA|NA|TRBJ1-1
CASSPSGGLTEAFF
TGTGCCAGCAGCCCCTCGGGAGGGCTCACTGAAGCTTTCTTT
>TRBV7-9|NA|NA|TRBJ1-1
CASSPARMNTEAFF
TGTGCCAGCAGCCCTGCCAGAATGAACACTGAAGCTTTCTTT
>TRBV15|NA|TRBD2|TRBJ2-1
CATSREDLAGNEQFF
TGTGCCACCAGCAGAGAGGATCTAGCGGGGAATGAGCAGTTCTTC
>TRBV11-2|NA|NA|TRBJ2-1
CASSLVPGGTSYNEQFF
TGTGCCAGCAGCTTAGTTCCTGGCGGGACCAGCTACAATGAGCAGTTCTTC
>TRBV6-2/TRBV6-3|NA|TRBD1|TRBJ1-5
CASSYGGQGRAASQHF
TGTGCCAGCAGTTACGGTGGACAGGGTAGAGCCGCGTCCCAGCATTTT
>TRBV7-9|NA|TRBD1|TRBJ1-5
CASSQGQGGYNQPQHF
TGTGCCAGCAGCCAAGGACAGGGCGGGTACAATCAGCCCCAGCATTTT
>TRBV3-1/TRBV3-2|once|NA|TRBJ1-5
CASSQERGLGQPQHF
TGTGCCAGCAGCCAAGAACGAGGGCTCGGTCAGCCCCAGCATTTT
>TRBV28|NA|TRBD1|TRBJ1-5
CASRDRGRRGSNQPQHF
TGTGCCAGCAGAGACAGGGGGCGCAGGGGTAGCAATCAGCCCCAGCATTTT
>TRBV2|NA|NA|TRBJ1-2
CASSEYRHYGYTF
TGTGCCAGCAGTGAATACAGGCACTATGGCTACACCTTC